The subject of this entry is one T cell receptor (beta chain). The source of the sample is a study of blood T cell repertoires in COVID-19. Assay used: immunoSEQ multiplex PCR; TCRdb lists only in-frame clones, some missing. This table holds roughly 380,000 clones, 85% found once. The CDR3 is made up of 13 amino acids. Germline CDR1 and CDR2: MRHNA and SNTAGT. The V end was cut by 8 bases, the J end by 2 bases, with 12 bases between. V gene TRBV6-4 combines with J gene TRBJ2-5; possible D gene TRBD1, 6 bases. The specimen was peripheral blood. This TCR derives from a woman aged 18-30 years with acute or convalescent COVID-19. The CDR3 sequence is CASSQGAQETQYF. The CDR3 region has the DNA TGTGCCAGCTCACAGGGTGCTCAAGAGACCCAGTACTTC.